This passage covers 25 T cell receptor beta chains from one sample sequenced in a study of breast tumors, draining lymph nodes, adjacent tissues. TCRdb analysed the multiplex PCR reads with MiXCR anew, one entry per CDR3 protein. The sample lists about 170,000 distinct CDR3 sequences; about 34% were seen once. The lymph nodes were axillary draining lymph nodes from breast cancer patients. The sample was axillary lymph node tissue. All receptors derive from a female donor with breast cancer. Some clones in this sample may be carry-over from other donors' samples.

Remarks on this clonotype: Given a much more abundant clone one base away, this may be a read error. This CDR3 is CASSVGRLPNEQSF. CDR3 sequence (DNA): TGTGCCAGCAGCGTAGGTCGCCTCCCCAATGAGCAGTCCTTC. The chain uses TRBV9 and TRBJ2-1; unclear D gene. Germline CDR1 is SGDLS and CDR2 is YYNGEE. This CDR3 spans 14 amino acids.

To note about this clonotype: This may be a read error: a much more frequent sequence differs by one nucleotide. This chain connects TRBV20-1 to TRBJ2-7; D is undetermined. Germline loops: CDR1 DFQATT, CDR2 SNEGSKA (reference sequence). The CDR3 loop spans 11 amino acids. The CDR3 region has the DNA TGCAGTGCTAGAGATTTAGGATCGGAGTCCTTC. Translation: CSARDLGSESF.

This clonotype was observed many times. The chain has TRBV6-5 and TRBJ2-5; either TRBD1 or TRBD2 may supply D (5 bases each). Germline CDR1 reads MNHEY; CDR2 reads SVGAGI. The CDR3 totals 14 residues. V was trimmed by 8 bases and J by 5 bases, leaving 18 bases between them. CDR3 sequence: CASSEGLLEETQYF. DNA of the CDR3: TGTGCCAGCTCCGAGGGGCTGCTCGAGGAGACCCAGTACTTC.

This clonotype was counted at least ten times. This chain links TRBV20-1 with TRBJ2-3; 8 bases are shared with TRBD2. This CDR3 is built from 17 residues. Looked up from germline, CDR1 is DFQATT and CDR2 is SNEGSKA (reference sequence). V trimming: 0 bases; J trimming: 4 bases; junction bases outside the gene matches: 12. CDR3: CSARDQYGGESADTQYF. Written as DNA, the CDR3 is TGCAGTGCTAGAGATCAGTACGGGGGGGAATCCGCAGATACGCAGTATTTT.

This clonotype was recorded at least ten times. This sequence joins TRBV6-2 or TRBV6-3 and TRBJ2-3, with TRBD2 as a possible D gene (5 bases). The germline V gene encodes CDR1 MNHEY and CDR2 SVGEGT. The CDR3 has 16 residues. V dropped 3 bases and J dropped 3 bases, with 16 bases sitting between them. The CDR3 is CASSYPRGATTDTQYF. The CDR3 nucleotides read TGTGCCAGCAGTTATCCCCGGGGAGCGACGACAGATACGCAGTATTTT.

The chain links TRBV27 to TRBJ2-1; 11 bases agree with TRBD2. With V trimmed by 5 bases and J by 3 bases, 6 bases remained unmatched. In germline, CDR1 is MNHEY, CDR2 SMNVEV (reference sequence). The CDR3 loop spans 16 amino acids. The CDR3 bases are TGTGCCAGCAGTGGCCTAGCGGGAGGTGGCTACAATGAGCAGTTCTTC. Translating it yields CASSGLAGGGYNEQFF.

This clonotype was seen ten or more times. The chain links TRBV5-1 to TRBJ1-6; TRBD1 matches 9 bases. V was pared by 5 bases and J by 1 base, with 7 bases of the junction left unmatched. Germline loops: CDR1 SGHRS, CDR2 YFSETQ. The CDR3 is 17 residues long. The DNA for the CDR3 is TGCGCCAGCAGTACTACAGGGGGCGCGTCCTATAATTCACCCCTCCACTTT. Translation gives CASSTTGGASYNSPLHF.

The CDR3 DNA is TGCAGCGTTGGTGAGGGAAATAATTCACCCCTCCACTTT. This encodes CSVGEGNNSPLHF. The chain carries TRBV29-1 and TRBJ1-6; no clear D gene. The CDR3 runs 13 residues. Trimming took off 4 bases at V and 5 bases at J, with 9 bases between the two ends. Germline loops: CDR1 SQVTM, CDR2 ANQGSEA.

As concerns this clonotype: A read error may produce the germline difference seen at one junction end. The V call is TRBV9, the J call TRBJ2-3; weak D call: TRBD2 (7 bases). The CDR3 is 17 amino acids. Germline V gene data show CDR1 as SGDLS and CDR2 as YYNGEE. CDR3 DNA: TGTGCCGGCAGTGTAGGGGGAGGGAGCCATATCACAGATACGCAGTATTTT. Its translation: CAGSVGGGSHITDTQYF.

This clonotype was seen at least ten times. The rearrangement joins TRBV28 to TRBJ2-7; perhaps TRBD1 as D (6 bases). The CDR3 sequence is 12 residues long. CDR1 and CDR2 (germline): MDHEN, SYDVKM. V lost 8 bases and J lost 6, with 14 bases in between. The CDR3 nucleotides read TGTGCCAGCGCATTCAGAGGGGGCGAGCAGTACTTC. Protein product: CASAFRGGEQYF.

The chain employs TRBV20-1 and TRBJ2-2; either TRBD1 or TRBD2 may fit D (5 bases each). The CDR3 runs 15 residues. Deletions cut 1 base from V and 1 base from J, with 10 bases between. Germline values: CDR1 DFQATT, CDR2 SNEGSKA (reference sequence). The CDR3 protein is CSARGGWGNTGELFF. CDR3 bases: TGCAGTGCTAGAGGGGGGTGGGGGAACACCGGGGAGCTGTTTTTT.

This clonotype was observed many times. The chain employs TRBV5-4 and TRBJ1-2, with 7 nucleotides matching TRBD1. CDR3 length equals 16 residues. Unmatched junction bases numbered 9, after V lost 4 bases and J lost 0 bases. From germline, CDR1 is SGHNT and CDR2 YYREEE (reference sequence). CDR3 DNA sequence: TGTGCCAGCAGCCCCGGGACAGCATTTACTAACTATGGCTACACCTTC. Amino acid sequence: CASSPGTAFTNYGYTF.

This clonotype was seen many times. The chain is built from TRBV24-1 and TRBJ2-6; D assignment may be TRBD1 or TRBD2 (5 bases each). The CDR3 extends over 19 amino acids. CDR1 is KGHDR and CDR2 is SFDVKD in the germline V gene. Trimming left V 4 bases short and J 0 bases short, with 18 bases between. CDR3: CATSDLSGDGSSGANVLTF. In nucleotides, the CDR3 is TGTGCCACCAGTGACCTTTCCGGGGACGGAAGCTCTGGGGCCAACGTCCTGACTTTC.

This clonotype was counted at least ten times. The chain recombines TRBV5-6 with TRBJ1-2; no clear D gene. CDR1 is SGHDT, CDR2 YYEEEE, per germline. The CDR3 consists of 15 residues. The ends were cut back, 4 bases at V and 5 bases at J, with 18 bases in the middle. For the CDR3, the DNA is TGTGCCAGCAGCCCCCCAGGCGGACCGATTTATGGCTACACCTTC. Its protein is CASSPPGGPIYGYTF.

About this clonotype itself: Here the CDR3 omits its conserved ending phenylalanine or tryptophan, so a read error is the likely source. The gene calls are TRBV19 and TRBJ1-3, with D unclear. Deletions cut 8 bases from V and 8 bases from J, with 25 bases between. Per the germline V gene, CDR1 is LNHDA and CDR2 is SQIVND (reference sequence). CDR3 length equals 16 residues. CDR3 loop: CASGSDLRVRGHTIYS. The CDR3 bases are TGTGCCAGTGGCTCCGATCTGCGGGTAAGAGGACACACCATATATTCT.

This clonotype was counted ten times or more. The V and J genes are TRBV7-9 and TRBJ1-2; perhaps TRBD1 as D (5 bases). From germline, CDR1 is SEHNR and CDR2 FQNEAQ (reference sequence). The CDR3 totals 13 residues. The ends were cut back, 10 bases at V and 4 bases at J, with 16 bases in the middle. This CDR3 is CAISQGTSYGYTF. The CDR3 DNA sequence: TGTGCCATTTCTCAGGGTACTAGCTATGGCTACACCTTC. Drawing the rest from reference TRBV7-9 and TRBJ1-2, the complete variable domain is DTGVSQNPRHKITKRGQNVTFRCDPISEHNRLYWYRQTLGQGPEFLTYFQNEAQLEKSRLLSDRFSAERPKGSFSTLEIQRTEQGDSAMYLCAISQGTSYGYTFGSGTRLTVV.

Comments on this clonotype: A much larger clone lies a single base off, so this may be a read error. This chain connects TRBV12-3 or TRBV12-4 to TRBJ2-3; either TRBD1 or TRBD2 may fit D (5 bases each). This CDR3 region has 13 residues. The chain's CDR3 is CASSARGTDMQYF. CDR3 bases: TGTGCCAGCAGTGCCCGGGGCACAGATATGCAGTATTTT.

This clonotype was found many times. This rearrangement joins TRBV19 to TRBJ2-3, with D hard to call. Trimming took 4 bases from V and 4 from J, leaving 12 bases between them. Germline V CDR1 and CDR2: LNHDA, SQIVND (reference sequence). The length of the CDR3 is 14 residues. The CDR3 is CASSSRPIADTQYF. In nucleotides, the CDR3 is TGTGCCAGTAGTAGCCGGCCCATAGCAGATACGCAGTATTTT.

The chain recombines TRBV28 with TRBJ1-2; possibly TRBD1 for D (5 bases). Per the germline V gene, CDR1 is MDHEN and CDR2 is SYDVKM. The CDR3 loop spans 14 amino acids. The V and J ends lost 4 bases and 4 bases respectively, with 13 bases between them. This CDR3 reads CASSSSGRGYGYTF. DNA for the CDR3: TGTGCCAGCAGTTCCTCTGGGAGGGGCTATGGCTACACCTTC.

DNA for the CDR3: TGCGCCAGCAGTGTGTCAGGGGATGGAGAACTGTTTTTT. Translating gives CASSVSGDGELFF. The chain joins TRBV5-1 to TRBJ1-4, with D perhaps matching TRBD1 (6 bases). Trimming stripped 5 bases from V and 12 bases from J, with 17 bases between. Germline CDR1 reads SGHRS; CDR2 reads YFSETQ. The CDR3 spans 13 residues.

Comments on this clonotype: It is unclear where the CDR3 begins or ends on the DNA, so no DNA is shown, and the CDR3 is as TCRdb lists it. The rearrangement uses TRBV24-1 and TRBJ1-6. In germline, CDR1 is KGHDR, CDR2 SFDVKD. The CDR3 adds up to 23 amino acids, both ends counted. This CDR3 is CATSDSAVYLCASSSERNSPLHF.

A few counts support this clonotype. This may arise from a read error, as a much more abundant clone is one base away. In this CDR3 the conserved last residue, phenylalanine or tryptophan, is missing, so a read error is likely. The chain uses TRBV9 and TRBJ2-5; no clear D gene. The V and J ends lost 0 bases and 5 bases respectively, with 8 bases between them. The CDR3 sequence is 13 residues long. The germline gives CDR1 SGDLS, CDR2 YYNGEE. This CDR3 reads CASSVEGFETQYS. In nucleotides, the CDR3 is TGTGCCAGCAGCGTAGAGGGTTTCGAGACCCAGTACTCC.

The V and J genes are TRBV10-3 and TRBJ2-3; TRBD1 is a possible D gene (5 bases). The CDR3 length is 14 residues. V dropped 3 bases and J dropped 1 base, with 8 bases sitting between them. Germline CDR1 is ENHRY and CDR2 is SYGVKD. CDR3: CAISELTGTDTQYF. The CDR3 nucleotides are TGTGCCATCAGTGAATTGACAGGCACAGATACGCAGTATTTT.

The chain has TRBV11-2 and TRBJ2-1, with TRBD1 matching 7 bases. This CDR3 spans 13 amino acids. The V and J ends lost 5 bases and 2 bases, in that order; junction bases with no gene match: 0. The V gene's germline CDR1 is SGHAT and CDR2 FQNNGV. The CDR3 DNA follows: TGTGCCAGCAGCACAGGGGCCTACAATGAGCAGTTCTTC. Protein: CASSTGAYNEQFF. Supplemented by reference TRBV11-2 and TRBJ2-1, the full variable domain reads EAGVAQSPRYKIIEKRQSVAFWCNPISGHATLYWYQQILGQGPKLLIQFQNNGVVDDSQLPKDRFSAERLKGVDSTLKIQPAKLEDSAVYLCASSTGAYNEQFFGPGTRLTVL.

This clonotype turned up a few times. This may stem from a read error, because a much larger clone lies one nucleotide away. In this CDR3 the conserved last residue, phenylalanine or tryptophan, is missing, so a read error is likely. This chain connects TRBV7-3 to TRBJ2-1; 11 bases align to TRBD2. The ends lost 4 bases at V and 7 bases at J; junction bases unmatched: 3. Germline V gene data show CDR1 as SGHTA and CDR2 as FQGTGA. The CDR3 is made up of 14 amino acids. The CDR3 DNA reads TGTGCCAGCAGCTCGGGACTAGCGGATAATGAGCAGTTCCTC. It translates to CASSSGLADNEQFL.